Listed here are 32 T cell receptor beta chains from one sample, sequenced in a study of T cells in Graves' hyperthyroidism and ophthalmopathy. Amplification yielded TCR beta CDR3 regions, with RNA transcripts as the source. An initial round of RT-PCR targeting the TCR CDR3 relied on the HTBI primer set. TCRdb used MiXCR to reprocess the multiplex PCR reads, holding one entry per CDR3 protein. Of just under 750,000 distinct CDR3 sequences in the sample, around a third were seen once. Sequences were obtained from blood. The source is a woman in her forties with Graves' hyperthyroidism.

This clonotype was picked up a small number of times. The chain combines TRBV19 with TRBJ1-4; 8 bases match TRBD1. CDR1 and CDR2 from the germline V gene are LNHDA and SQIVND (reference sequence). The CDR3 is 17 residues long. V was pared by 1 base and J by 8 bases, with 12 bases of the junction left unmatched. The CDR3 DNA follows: TGTGCCAGTAGTATAGTTTTATTCGACAGGGGAGACGAAAAACTGTTTTTT. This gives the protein CASSIVLFDRGDEKLFF.

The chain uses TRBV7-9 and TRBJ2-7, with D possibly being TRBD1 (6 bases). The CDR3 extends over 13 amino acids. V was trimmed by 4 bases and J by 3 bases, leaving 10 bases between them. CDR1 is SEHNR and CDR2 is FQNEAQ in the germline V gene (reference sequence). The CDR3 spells CASSSQGLYEQYF. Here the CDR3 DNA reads TGTGCCAGCAGCTCTCAGGGGCTCTACGAGCAGTACTTC.

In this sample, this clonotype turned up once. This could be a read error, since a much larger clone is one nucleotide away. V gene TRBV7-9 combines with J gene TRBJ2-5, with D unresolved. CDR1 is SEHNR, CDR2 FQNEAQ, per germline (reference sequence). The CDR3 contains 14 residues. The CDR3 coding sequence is TGTGCCAGCAGCCCCGACTGGAACCAAGAGACCCAGCACTTC. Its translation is CASSPDWNQETQHF.

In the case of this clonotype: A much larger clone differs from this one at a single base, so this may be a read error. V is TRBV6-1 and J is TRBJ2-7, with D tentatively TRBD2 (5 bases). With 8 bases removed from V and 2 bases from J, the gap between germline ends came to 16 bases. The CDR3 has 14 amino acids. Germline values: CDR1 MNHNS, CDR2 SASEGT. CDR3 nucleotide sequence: TGTGCCAGCTGGGGAGCCCCCGACCCCTACGAGCAGTACTTC. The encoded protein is CASWGAPDPYEQYF.

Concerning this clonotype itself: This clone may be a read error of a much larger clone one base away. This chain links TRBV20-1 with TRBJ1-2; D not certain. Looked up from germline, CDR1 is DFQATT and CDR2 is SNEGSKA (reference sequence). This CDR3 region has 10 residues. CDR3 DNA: TGCAATGCTGGACTCCGAGGCTACACCTTC. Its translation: CNAGLRGYTF.

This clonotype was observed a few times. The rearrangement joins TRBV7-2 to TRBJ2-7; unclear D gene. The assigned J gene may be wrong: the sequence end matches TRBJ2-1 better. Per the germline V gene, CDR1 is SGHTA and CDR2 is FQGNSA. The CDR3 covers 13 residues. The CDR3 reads CASSLASYNEQFF. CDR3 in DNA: TGTGCCAGCAGCTTAGCGTCCTACAATGAGCAGTTCTTC.

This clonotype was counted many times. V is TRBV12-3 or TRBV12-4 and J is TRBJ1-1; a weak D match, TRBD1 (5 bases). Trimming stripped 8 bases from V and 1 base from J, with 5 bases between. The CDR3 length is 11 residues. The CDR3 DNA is TGTGCCAGCGGACAGAACACTGAAGCTTTCTTT. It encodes CASGQNTEAFF.

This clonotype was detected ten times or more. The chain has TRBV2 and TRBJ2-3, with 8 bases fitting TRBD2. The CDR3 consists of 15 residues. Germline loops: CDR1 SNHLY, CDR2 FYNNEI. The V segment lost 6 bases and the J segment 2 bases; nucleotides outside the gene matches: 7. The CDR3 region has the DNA TGTGCCAGCAGCACTAGCGGAACCCACACAGATACGCAGTATTTT. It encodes CASSTSGTHTDTQYF.

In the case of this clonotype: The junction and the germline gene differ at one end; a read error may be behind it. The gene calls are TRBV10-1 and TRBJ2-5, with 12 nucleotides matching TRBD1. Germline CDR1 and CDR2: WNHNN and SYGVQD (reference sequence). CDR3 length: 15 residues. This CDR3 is CAWSVGTGGRETQYF. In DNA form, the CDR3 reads TGTGCCTGGAGTGTGGGGACAGGGGGCCGGGAGACCCAGTACTTC.

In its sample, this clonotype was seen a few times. The CDR3 nucleotides read TGCGCCAGCAGCCAAGAGACTAACAGGTGGACGCAGGGGGCAAGGACTGAAGCTTTCTTT. This sequence encodes CASSQETNRWTQGARTEAFF. The chain combines TRBV4-3 with TRBJ1-1; the match to TRBD1 covers 8 bases. The CDR3 length is 20 residues. Trimming cost V 0 bases and J 5 bases; bases outside gene matches: 20. Germline assignment: CDR1 LGHNA and CDR2 YSLEER.

This CDR3 reads CSVEQGTETEAFF. CDR3 coding DNA: TGCAGCGTAGAGCAGGGTACGGAGACTGAAGCTTTCTTT. This rearrangement joins TRBV29-1 to TRBJ1-1; a possible D gene is TRBD1 (5 bases). The V and J ends lost 6 bases and 5 bases respectively, with 16 bases between them. Germline CDR1 is SQVTM and CDR2 is ANQGSEA. The CDR3 contains 13 residues.

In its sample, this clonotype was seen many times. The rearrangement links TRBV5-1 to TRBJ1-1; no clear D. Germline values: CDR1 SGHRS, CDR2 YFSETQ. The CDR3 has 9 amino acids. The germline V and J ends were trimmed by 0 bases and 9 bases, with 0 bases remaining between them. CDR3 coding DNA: TGCGCCAGCAGCTTGGAAGCTTTCTTT. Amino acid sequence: CASSLEAFF.

Here the CDR3 reads CASSDLGQGGSPLHF. The CDR3, as DNA: TGTGCCAGCAGTGATCTGGGACAGGGGGGATCACCCCTCCACTTT. The chain uses TRBV6-5 and TRBJ1-6; the match to TRBD1 covers 11 bases. The CDR3 totals 15 residues. V trimming: 5 bases; J trimming: 10 bases; junction bases outside the gene matches: 7. From germline, CDR1 is MNHEY and CDR2 SVGAGI.

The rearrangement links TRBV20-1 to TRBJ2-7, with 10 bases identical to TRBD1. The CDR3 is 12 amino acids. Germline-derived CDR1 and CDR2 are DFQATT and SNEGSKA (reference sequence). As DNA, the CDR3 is TGCAGCGGTCGACAGGGGGCTAACGAGCAGTACTTC. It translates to CSGRQGANEQYF.

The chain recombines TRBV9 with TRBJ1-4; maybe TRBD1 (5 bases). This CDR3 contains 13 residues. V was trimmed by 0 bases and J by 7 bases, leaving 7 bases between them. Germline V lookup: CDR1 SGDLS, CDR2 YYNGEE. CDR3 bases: TGTGCCAGCAGCGTAGAGGGGAGTGAAAAACTGTTTTTT. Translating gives CASSVEGSEKLFF.

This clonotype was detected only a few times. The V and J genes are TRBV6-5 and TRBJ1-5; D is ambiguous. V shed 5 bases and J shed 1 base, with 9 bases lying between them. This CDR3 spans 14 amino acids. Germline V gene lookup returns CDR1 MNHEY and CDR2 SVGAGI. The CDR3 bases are TGTGCCAGCAGTGCCGGCAGGAGCAATCAGCCCCAGCATTTT. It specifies CASSAGRSNQPQHF.

The CDR3 region is CASSEGTSNEQYF. The CDR3 DNA follows: TGTGCCAGCAGTGAGGGGACTAGCAACGAGCAGTACTTC. The chain recombines TRBV3-1 with TRBJ2-7, with 9 positions matching TRBD2. V shed 6 bases, J shed 5 bases, and the junction held 5 bases outside the gene matches. The CDR3 is 13 amino acids. Germline V lookup: CDR1 LGHDT, CDR2 YNNKEL (reference sequence).

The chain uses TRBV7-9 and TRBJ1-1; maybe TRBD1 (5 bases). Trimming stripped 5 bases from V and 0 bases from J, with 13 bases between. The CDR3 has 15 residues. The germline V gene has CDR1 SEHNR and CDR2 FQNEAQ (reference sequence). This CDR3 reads CASSGGAFMNTEAFF. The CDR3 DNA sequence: TGTGCCAGCAGCGGAGGGGCCTTCATGAACACTGAAGCTTTCTTT.

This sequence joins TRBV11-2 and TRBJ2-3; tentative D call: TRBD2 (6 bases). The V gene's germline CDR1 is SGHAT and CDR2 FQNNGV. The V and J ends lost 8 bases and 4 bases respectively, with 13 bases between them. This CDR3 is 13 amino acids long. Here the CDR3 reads CASGGSIPDTQYF. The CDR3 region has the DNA TGTGCCAGCGGGGGGAGTATCCCAGATACGCAGTATTTT. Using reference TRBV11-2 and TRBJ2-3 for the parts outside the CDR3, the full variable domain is EAGVAQSPRYKIIEKRQSVAFWCNPISGHATLYWYQQILGQGPKLLIQFQNNGVVDDSQLPKDRFSAERLKGVDSTLKIQPAKLEDSAVYLCASGGSIPDTQYFGPGTRLTVL.

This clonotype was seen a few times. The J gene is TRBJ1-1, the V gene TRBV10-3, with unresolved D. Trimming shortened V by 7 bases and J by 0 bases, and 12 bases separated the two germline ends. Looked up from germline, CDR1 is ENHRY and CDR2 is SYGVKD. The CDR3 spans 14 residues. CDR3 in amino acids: CAINGKGMNTEAFF. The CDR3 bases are TGTGCCATCAATGGAAAAGGGATGAACACTGAAGCTTTCTTT.

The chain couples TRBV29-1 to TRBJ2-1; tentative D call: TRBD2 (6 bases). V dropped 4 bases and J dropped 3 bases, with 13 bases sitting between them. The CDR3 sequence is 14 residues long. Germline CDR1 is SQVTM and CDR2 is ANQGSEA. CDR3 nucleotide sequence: TGCAGCGTTGTGGGCCCAGCGGGCTACAATGAGCAGTTCTTC. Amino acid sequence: CSVVGPAGYNEQFF.

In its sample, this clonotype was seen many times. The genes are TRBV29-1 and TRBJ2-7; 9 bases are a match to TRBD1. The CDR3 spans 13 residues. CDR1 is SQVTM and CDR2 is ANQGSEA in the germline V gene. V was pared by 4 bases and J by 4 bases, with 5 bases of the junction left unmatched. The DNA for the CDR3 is TGCAGCGTTGGGACAGGGGAAACGTACGAGCAGTACTTC. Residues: CSVGTGETYEQYF.

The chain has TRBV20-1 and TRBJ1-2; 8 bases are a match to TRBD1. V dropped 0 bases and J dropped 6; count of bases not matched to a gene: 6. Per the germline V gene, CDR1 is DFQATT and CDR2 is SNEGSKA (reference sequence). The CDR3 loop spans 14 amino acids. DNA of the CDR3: TGCAGTGCTAGAGATGACAGGGGAAGTGATGGCTACACCTTC. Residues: CSARDDRGSDGYTF.

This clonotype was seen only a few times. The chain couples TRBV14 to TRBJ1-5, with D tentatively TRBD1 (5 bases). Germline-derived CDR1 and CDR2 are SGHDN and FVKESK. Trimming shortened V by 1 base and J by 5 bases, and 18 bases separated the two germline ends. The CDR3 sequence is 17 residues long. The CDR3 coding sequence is TGTGCCAGCAGCCAAGCCGGGGGGGAGACAGAAGATCAGCCCCAGCATTTT. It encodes CASSQAGGETEDQPQHF.

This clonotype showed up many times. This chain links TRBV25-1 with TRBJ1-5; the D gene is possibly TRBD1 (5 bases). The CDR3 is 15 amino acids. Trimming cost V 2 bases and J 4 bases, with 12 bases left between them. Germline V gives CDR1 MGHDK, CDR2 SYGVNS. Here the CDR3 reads CASSEGGAKNQPQHF. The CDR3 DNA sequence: TGTGCCAGCAGTGAAGGAGGGGCAAAGAATCAGCCCCAGCATTTT.

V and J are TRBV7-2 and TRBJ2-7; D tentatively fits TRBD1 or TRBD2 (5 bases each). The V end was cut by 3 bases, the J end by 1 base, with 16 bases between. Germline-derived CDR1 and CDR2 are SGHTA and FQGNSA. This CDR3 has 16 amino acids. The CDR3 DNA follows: TGTGCCAGCAGCTTTGAGGGGTTCGATAGGTCCTACGAGCAGTACTTC. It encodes CASSFEGFDRSYEQYF. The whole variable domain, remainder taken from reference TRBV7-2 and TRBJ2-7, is GAGVSQSPSNKVTEKGKDVELRCDPISGHTALYWYRQSLGQGLEFLIYFQGNSAPDKSGLPSDRFSAERTGGSVSTLTIQRTQQEDSAVYLCASSFEGFDRSYEQYFGPGTRLTVT.

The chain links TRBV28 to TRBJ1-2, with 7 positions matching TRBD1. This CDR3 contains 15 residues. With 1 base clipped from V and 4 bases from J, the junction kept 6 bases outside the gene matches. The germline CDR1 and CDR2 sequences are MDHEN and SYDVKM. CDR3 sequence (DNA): TGTGCCAGCAGTTTATTCCGGGACAGACCCTATGGCTACACCTTC. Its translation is CASSLFRDRPYGYTF.

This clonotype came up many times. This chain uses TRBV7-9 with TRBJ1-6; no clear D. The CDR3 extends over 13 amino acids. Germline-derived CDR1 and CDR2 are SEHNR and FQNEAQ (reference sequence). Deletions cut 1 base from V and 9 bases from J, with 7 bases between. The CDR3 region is CASSLEEGSPLHF. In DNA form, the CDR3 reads TGTGCCAGCAGCTTAGAGGAGGGTTCACCCCTCCACTTT.

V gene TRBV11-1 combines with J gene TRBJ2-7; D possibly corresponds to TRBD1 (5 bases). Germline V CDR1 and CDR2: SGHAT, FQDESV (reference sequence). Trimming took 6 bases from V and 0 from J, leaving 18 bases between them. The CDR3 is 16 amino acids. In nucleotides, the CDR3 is TGTGCCAGCAGTCCCCCCGACAGTTTGAGCTCCTACGAGCAGTACTTC. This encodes CASSPPDSLSSYEQYF.

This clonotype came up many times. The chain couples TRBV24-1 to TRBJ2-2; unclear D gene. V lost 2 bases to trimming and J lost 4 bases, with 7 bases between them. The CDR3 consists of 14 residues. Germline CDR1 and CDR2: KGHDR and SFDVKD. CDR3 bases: TGTGCCACCAGTGATTGGCACTCCACCGGGGAGCTGTTTTTT. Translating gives CATSDWHSTGELFF.

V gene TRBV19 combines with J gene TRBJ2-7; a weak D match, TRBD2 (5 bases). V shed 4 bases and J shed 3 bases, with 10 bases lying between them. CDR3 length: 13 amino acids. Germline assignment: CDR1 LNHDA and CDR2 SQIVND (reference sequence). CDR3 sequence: CASSTNGLYEQYF. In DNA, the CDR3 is TGTGCCAGTAGTACCAACGGACTCTACGAGCAGTACTTC.

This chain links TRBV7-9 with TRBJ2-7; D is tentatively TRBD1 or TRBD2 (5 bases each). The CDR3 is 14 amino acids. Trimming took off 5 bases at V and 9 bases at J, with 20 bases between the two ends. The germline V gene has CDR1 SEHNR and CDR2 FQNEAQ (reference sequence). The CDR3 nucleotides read TGTGCCAGCAGCCAAGAGGGGTTAACTCTTGGGCAGTACTTC. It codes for CASSQEGLTLGQYF.